The clone carrying this T cell receptor (beta chain) was recorded at least ten times. Its antigen is undetermined. One end of the junction fails to match germline, which may point to a read error. Exclusions: uncontrolled infection, other autoimmune disease, pregnancy, lactation. The CDR3 loop spans 9 amino acids. CDR1 is SNHLY, CDR2 FYNNEI, per germline. The investigators amplified TCR beta CDR3 regions from RNA transcripts. First-round RT-PCR targeting the TCR CDR3 was performed with the HTBI primer set. TCRdb analysed the multiplex PCR reads with MiXCR anew, one entry per CDR3 protein. The sample holds roughly 330,000 distinct CDR3 sequences, roughly 15% seen once. The data were obtained in a study of T cells in Graves' hyperthyroidism and ophthalmopathy. Study-wide points: Before onset, ophthalmopathy was predicted by the model a median about six months earlier.

What was sequenced was blood. The rearrangement uses TRBV2 and TRBJ2-3; TRBD2 aligns across 7 bases. The TCR originated in a young man with Graves' hyperthyroidism. CDR3 sequence: CTSGNTQYF. The CDR3 coding sequence is TGTACCAGCGGGAATACGCAGTATTTT.